Presented here are 8 T cell receptor beta chains from one specimen sequenced in a study of CD8+CD57+ T cells in acquired aplastic anemia. Patients picked for sequencing had shown CD8+CD57+ cell expansion detected by flow cytometry. TCR beta VDJ and CDR3 were profiled, and genomic DNA was the template. TCRdb processed the reads anew with MiXCR; each CDR3 protein has one entry. The table shows 150,000 to 200,000 distinct CDR3 sequences, with roughly 43% occurring only once. Material: sorted CD4+, CD8+, or CD8+CD57+ T cells (not recorded which) from PBMCs. The receptors here all came from a human donor with aplastic anemia.

The chain couples TRBV7-9 to TRBJ2-5, with D unclear. V was trimmed by 5 bases and J by 5 bases, leaving 15 bases between them. This CDR3 is 14 amino acids long. CDR1 and CDR2 from the germline V gene are SEHNR and FQNEAQ (reference sequence). CDR3 sequence (DNA): TGTGCCAGCAGCCCCCTTGGGCCCCAGGAGACCCAGTACTTC. The encoded protein is CASSPLGPQETQYF. The full variable domain, with the rest looked up from reference TRBV7-9 and TRBJ2-5, is DTGVSQNPRHKITKRGQNVTFRCDPISEHNRLYWYRQTLGQGPEFLTYFQNEAQLEKSRLLSDRFSAERPKGSFSTLEIQRTEQGDSAMYLCASSPLGPQETQYFGPGTRLLVL.

This clonotype was seen at least ten times. The rearrangement joins TRBV20-1 to TRBJ2-1, with TRBD2 matching 8 bases. The CDR3 consists of 17 residues. Germline CDR1 is DFQATT and CDR2 is SNEGSKA (reference sequence). The V segment lost 6 bases and the J segment 0 bases; nucleotides outside the gene matches: 13. CDR3 amino acids: CSALGTRRSSSYNEQFF. The CDR3 bases are TGCAGTGCCCTCGGGACTAGGCGTTCTAGCTCCTACAATGAGCAGTTCTTC.

This clonotype was seen a few times. The rearrangement uses TRBV2 and TRBJ1-1; possibly TRBD1 for D (5 bases). The CDR3 covers 13 residues. Per the germline V gene, CDR1 is SNHLY and CDR2 is FYNNEI. The V gene lost 8 bases and the J gene lost 1 base, with 11 bases spanning the gap. CDR3 sequence reads: CASGGERNTEAFF. The DNA of the CDR3 is TGTGCCAGCGGGGGAGAACGGAACACTGAAGCTTTCTTT.

The chain couples TRBV20-1 to TRBJ2-1; D might be TRBD1 or TRBD2, each matching 5 bases. CDR1 and CDR2 (germline): DFQATT, SNEGSKA (reference sequence). V was pared by 6 bases and J by 3 bases, with 15 bases between. The CDR3 spans 14 residues. For the CDR3, the DNA is TGCAGTGCCAGCCGGGGCCCTAGCTACAATGAGCAGTTCTTC. This encodes CSASRGPSYNEQFF.

V gene TRBV5-8 combines with J gene TRBJ2-5, with D possibly matching TRBD1 (6 bases). From germline, CDR1 is SGHTS and CDR2 YDEGEE. The CDR3 totals 15 residues. V lost 0 bases and J lost 3, with 12 bases in between. This chain's CDR3 is CASSLANRGKETQYF. CDR3 DNA sequence: TGTGCCAGCAGCTTGGCCAATAGGGGGAAAGAGACCCAGTACTTC.

There are a few counts of this clonotype. The CDR3 nucleotides read TGTGCCAGCAGTTTTGGAGTAGGACAATCAGCCTCCTACGAGCAGTACTTC. Protein product: CASSFGVGQSASYEQYF. V gene TRBV27 combines with J gene TRBJ2-7; tentative D call: TRBD1 (5 bases). The germline V and J ends were trimmed by 3 bases and 0 bases, with 18 bases remaining between them. The CDR3 has 17 amino acids. CDR1 and CDR2 from the germline V gene are MNHEY and SMNVEV (reference sequence).

Many counts were recorded for this clonotype. The chain employs TRBV20-1 and TRBJ1-6, with D perhaps TRBD1 (6 bases). Trimming shortened V by 0 bases and J by 7 bases, and 13 bases separated the two germline ends. The CDR3 totals 15 residues. From germline, CDR1 is DFQATT and CDR2 SNEGSKA (reference sequence). The chain's CDR3 is CSARDSGQINSPLHF. CDR3 coding DNA: TGCAGTGCTAGAGATTCCGGACAGATAAATTCACCCCTCCACTTT.

This chain uses TRBV2 with TRBJ2-7, with unresolved D. The CDR3 runs to 13 residues. Trimming left V 2 bases short and J 3 bases short, with 8 bases between. CDR1 SNHLY and CDR2 FYNNEI come from the germline V gene. The DNA of the CDR3 is TGTGCCAGCAGTGAAATCGGTCGCTACGAGCAGTACTTC. Its protein is CASSEIGRYEQYF.